Listed below are T cell receptor beta chains from one sample, sequenced in a study of cytomegalovirus exposure and HLA in healthy donors. Sequencing was performed with immunoSEQ multiplex PCR; in TCRdb, only in-frame clones are kept and a portion is missing. The table has about 190,000 clones, approximately 83% seen once. Specimen: PBMCs. Source of these receptors: a woman under 30 in good health and CMV-seropositive. Both conserved end residues are part of each CDR3. A D gene is named only where the DNA matches it firmly. Clone sizes are given selectively: once, few, many, or a class where the clone is expanded.

TRBD1,TRBV2,TRBJ2-3,NA,CASGWTGSTDTQYF,TGTGCCAGCGGATGGACAGGGAGCACAGATACGCAGTATTTT
NA,TRBV6-4,TRBJ1-6,NA,CASSVRGNSPLHF,TGTGCCAGCAGTGTTCGGGGTAATTCACCCCTCCACTTT
TRBD1,TRBV6-6,TRBJ1-3,NA,CASILTGGVTGNTIYF,TGTGCCAGCATCTTGACAGGGGGAGTTACTGGAAACACCATATATTTT
NA,TRBV9,TRBJ1-2,few,CASSDQGVAGYTF,TGTGCCAGCAGCGACCAGGGTGTGGCTGGCTACACCTTC
NA,TRBV19,TRBJ1-2,NA,CASSQTAPGGGYTF,TGTGCCAGTAGTCAGACGGCCCCCGGGGGGGGCTACACCTTC
TRBD2,TRBV4-2,TRBJ2-5,NA,CASSQTLGTKETQYF,TGTGCCAGCAGCCAGACCCTAGGGACTAAAGAGACCCAGTACTTC
NA,TRBV25-1,TRBJ2-1,NA,CASSEFRASNEQFF,TGTGCCAGCAGTGAATTTCGAGCGTCCAATGAGCAGTTCTTC
TRBD1,TRBV4-1,TRBJ1-1,NA,CASSQAGQALGTEAFF,TGCGCCAGCAGCCAAGCAGGACAGGCCCTAGGGACTGAAGCTTTCTTT
NA,TRBV11-2,TRBJ1-1,NA,CASTSGSLMVTEAFF,TGTGCCAGCACCTCCGGGAGCCTAATGGTCACTGAAGCTTTCTTT
TRBD2,TRBV15,TRBJ2-1,NA,CATSRDRGAYNEQFF,TGTGCCACCAGCAGAGATCGGGGGGCCTACAATGAGCAGTTCTTC
NA,TRBV9,TRBJ1-2,NA,CASSGAGYTF,TGTGCCAGCAGCGGGGCTGGCTACACCTTC
NA,TRBV5-1,TRBJ1-3,NA,CASSLEGSGNTIYF,TGCGCCAGCAGCTTGGAAGGGAGTGGAAACACCATATATTTT
NA,TRBV6-5,TRBJ1-4,few,CASSPRQGKLFF,TGTGCCAGCAGCCCCCGGCAGGGAAAACTGTTTTTT
NA,TRBV27,TRBJ1-6,few,CASSGRGRVESPLHF,TGTGCCAGCAGTGGACGGGGTAGGGTGGAGTCACCCCTCCACTTT
TRBD1,TRBV27,TRBJ1-4,NA,CASSLTRQGASANEKLFF,TGTGCCAGCAGTTTAACCCGACAGGGGGCGTCAGCTAATGAAAAACTGTTTTTT
NA,TRBV18,TRBJ1-3,few,CASSPDSPGNTIYF,TGTGCCAGCTCCCCCGACAGTCCTGGAAACACCATATATTTT
NA,TRBV25-1,TRBJ1-5,NA,CASTQTGSNQPQHF,TGTGCCAGCACCCAAACAGGGTCCAATCAGCCCCAGCATTTT
NA,TRBV5-1,TRBJ1-1,NA,CASSSRTFQEAFF,TGCGCCAGCAGCTCACGGACTTTTCAGGAGGCTTTCTTT
TRBD2,TRBV11-1,TRBJ2-5,NA,CASSLWTSGGETQYF,TGTGCCAGCAGCTTATGGACTAGCGGGGGGGAGACCCAGTACTTC
NA,TRBV21-1,TRBJ2-7,NA,CASSNNEEGSGEQYF,TGTGCCAGCAGCAATAATGAGGAGGGTTCGGGCGAGCAGTACTTC
NA,TRBV7-3,TRBJ2-3,NA,CASSPTPGVTDTQYF,TGTGCCAGCAGCCCTACGCCAGGGGTCACAGATACGCAGTATTTT
NA,TRBV7-6,TRBJ2-3,NA,CASSLGIRMTVSTDTQYF,TGTGCCAGCAGCTTAGGAATCCGGATGACAGTAAGCACAGATACGCAGTATTTT
TRBD1,TRBV19,TRBJ1-1,NA,CASLNRGRNTEAFF,TGTGCCAGCCTAAACAGGGGGCGGAACACTGAAGCTTTCTTT
NA,TRBV6-6,TRBJ1-4,NA,CASSYSPGLSEKLFF,TGTGCCAGCAGTTACTCGCCCGGGTTGAGTGAAAAACTGTTTTTT
NA,TRBV15,TRBJ2-1,NA,CATSRDPGDEQFF,TGTGCCACCAGCAGAGATCCCGGGGATGAGCAGTTCTTC
TRBD1,TRBV4-1,TRBJ1-1,NA,CASSTQKLGQGMVEAFF,TGCGCCAGCAGCACCCAAAAGTTGGGACAGGGTATGGTTGAAGCTTTCTTT
TRBD2,TRBV11-2,TRBJ2-7,NA,CASSPRLAAYEQYF,TGTGCCAGCAGCCCCAGACTAGCGGCCTACGAGCAGTACTTC
NA,TRBV5-6,TRBJ2-7,NA,CASSQGGVGEQYF,TGTGCCAGCAGCCAAGGGGGGGTAGGCGAGCAGTACTTC
NA,TRBV7-9,TRBJ2-7,NA,CASGPAFYEQYF,TGTGCCAGCGGGCCTGCCTTCTACGAGCAGTACTTC
TRBD1,TRBV7-2,TRBJ2-2,NA,CASSRQGPGELFF,TGTGCCAGCAGCAGACAGGGACCCGGGGAGCTGTTTTTT
NA,TRBV5-4,TRBJ1-6,many,CASSPAGRNNSPLHF,TGTGCCAGCAGCCCCGCGGGACGGAATAATTCACCCCTCCACTTT
NA,TRBV27,TRBJ2-7,NA,CASSKPGFSEYF,TGTGCCAGCAGTAAACCAGGATTTTCGGAGTACTTC
NA,TRBV7-9,TRBJ2-7,NA,CASSPRAGGHEQYF,TGTGCCAGCAGCCCCCGGGCAGGAGGACACGAGCAGTACTTC
TRBD2,TRBV13,TRBJ2-1,NA,CASSCILAGASSYNEQFF,TGTGCCAGCAGCTGTATCCTAGCGGGGGCAAGCTCCTACAATGAGCAGTTCTTC
NA,TRBV5-6,TRBJ1-2,once,CASSLSSVPTF,TGTGCCAGCAGCTTGTCTAGCGTCCCCACCTTC
TRBD1,TRBV4-1,TRBJ1-2,NA,CASRPLQATGNYGYTF,TGCGCCAGCAGACCACTGCAGGCGACAGGGAACTATGGCTACACCTTC
TRBD2,TRBV7-9,TRBJ2-7,NA,CASGLGLATEQYF,TGTGCCAGCGGTCTAGGACTAGCAACCGAGCAGTACTTC
NA,TRBV5-1,TRBJ2-2,NA,CASSPSSDFGELFF,TGCGCCAGCAGCCCTAGTAGTGATTTCGGGGAGCTGTTTTTT
NA,TRBV27,TRBJ2-5,NA,CASRGLYQETQYF,TGTGCCAGCAGAGGACTGTACCAAGAGACCCAGTACTTC
TRBD1,TRBV5-1,TRBJ1-2,once,CASSLGQGVGYTF,TGCGCCAGCAGCTTGGGACAGGGAGTGGGCTACACCTTC
TRBD1,TRBV2,TRBJ1-2,NA,CASSGWLGQGANYGYTF,TGTGCCAGCAGTGGTTGGTTGGGACAGGGGGCTAACTATGGCTACACCTTC